The 8 T cell receptor beta chains in this list originate from one sample, sequenced in a study of blood T cell repertoires in COVID-19. The protocol was immunoSEQ multiplex PCR, while the TCRdb copy is restricted to in-frame clones and leaves out a portion. Of around 200,000 clones in the sample, 75% to 90% were seen once. The sequencing sample was made of peripheral blood. Source of these receptors: a human donor in a cohort sampled during active COVID-19.

This sequence joins TRBV28 and TRBJ1-1; D gene unclear. V was shortened by 3 bases and J by 9 bases, with 8 bases between the two germline ends. The CDR3 is made up of 11 amino acids. The V gene's germline CDR1 is MDHEN and CDR2 SYDVKM. The CDR3 is CASSFENKAFF. Here the CDR3 DNA reads TGTGCCAGCAGTTTCGAGAATAAAGCTTTCTTT.

The rearrangement uses TRBV4-3 and TRBJ1-1; perhaps TRBD1 as D (6 bases). Trimming removed 0 bases from V and 11 bases from J, with 16 bases in between. This CDR3 has 14 amino acids. From germline, CDR1 is LGHNA and CDR2 YSLEER. CDR3 sequence (DNA): TGCGCCAGCAGCCAAGATATAGGGGGAGATAGGGCTTTCTTT. Translated, it gives CASSQDIGGDRAFF.

The chain employs TRBV6-2 or TRBV6-3 and TRBJ2-3, with D perhaps TRBD2 (6 bases). The CDR3 is 17 amino acids. In germline, CDR1 is MNHEY, CDR2 SVGEGT. With 1 base removed from V and 1 base from J, the gap between germline ends came to 15 bases. The CDR3 is CASSYFFPGGGTDTQYF. CDR3 DNA sequence: TGTGCCAGCAGTTACTTTTTTCCCGGAGGGGGCACAGATACGCAGTATTTT.

The chain uses TRBV7-8 and TRBJ2-1; possibly TRBD2 for D (6 bases). The CDR3 extends over 16 amino acids. Trimming pared 5 bases from V and 0 bases from J, leaving 14 bases between. Germline V gene data show CDR1 as SGHVS and CDR2 as FQNEAQ. In DNA form, the CDR3 reads TGTGCCAGCAGCGTCCTTGCGGGGAGCTCCTACAATGAGCAGTTCTTC. It translates to CASSVLAGSSYNEQFF.

This chain connects TRBV7-3 to TRBJ2-5, with a tentative D call TRBD2 (7 bases). V lost 5 bases and J 4 bases, leaving 17 bases between the germline ends. Germline V gene lookup returns CDR1 SGHTA and CDR2 FQGTGA. The length of the CDR3 is 15 residues. The CDR3 reads CASSPGGGAGETQYF. The CDR3 coding sequence is TGTGCCAGCAGCCCCGGTGGGGGGGCGGGAGAGACCCAGTACTTC.

The rearrangement joins TRBV28 to TRBJ1-5, with 8 bases that match TRBD1. The ends lost 6 bases at V and 0 bases at J; junction bases unmatched: 4. The length of the CDR3 is 15 residues. Germline V lookup: CDR1 MDHEN, CDR2 SYDVKM. The CDR3 sequence is CASRQGVYSNQPQHF. Written as DNA, the CDR3 is TGTGCCAGCAGACAGGGGGTATATAGCAATCAGCCCCAGCATTTT.

CDR3 DNA: TGTGCCAGCAGCCAAGATAGGGGGAGAGGCTCCGGAAACACCATATATTTT. This translates into CASSQDRGRGSGNTIYF. The chain recombines TRBV3-1 (or the pseudogene TRBV3-2) with TRBJ1-3, with a tentative D call TRBD1 (6 bases). CDR3 size: 17 residues. From germline, CDR1 is LGHDT and CDR2 YNNKEL (reference sequence). The ends were cut back, 0 bases at V and 4 bases at J, with 16 bases in the middle.

In regard to this clone: Other DNA sequences in the sample encode the same CDR3. The chain joins TRBV6-2 or TRBV6-3 to TRBJ1-1; D remains ambiguous. Looked up from germline, CDR1 is MNHEY and CDR2 is SVGEGT. The CDR3 covers 14 residues. The V gene lost 2 bases and the J gene lost 0 bases, with 7 bases spanning the gap. CDR3 sequence reads: CASSYGGMNTEAFF. The CDR3, as DNA: TGTGCCAGCAGTTACGGAGGGATGAACACTGAAGCTTTCTTT.